A selection of T cell receptor beta chains follows, all from one sample in a study of blood T cell repertoires in COVID-19. The table came from immunoSEQ multiplex PCR; TCRdb's copy has only in-frame clones and leaves some out. The sample carries 250,000 to 300,000 clones, around 90% recorded once. Sequencing was carried out using peripheral blood. The receptors come from a woman aged 40 to 50 who had recovered from COVID-19. CDR3s include the opening cysteine and the closing phenylalanine or tryptophan. The D gene is left open where the match is weak. Not every row has a clone size; where given, it reads once, few, many or a size class.

J gene	V gene	D gene	clone size	CDR3 DNA	CDR3 protein
TRBJ2-3	TRBV19	TRBD2	.	TGTGCCAGTAGTATGACTGGACTAGCGGCGTCCACAGATACGCAGTATTTT	CASSMTGLAASTDTQYF
TRBJ1-1	TRBV19	.	.	TGTGCCAGTAGTATAGATTCCGGGATAAGGACTGAAGCTTTCTTT	CASSIDSGIRTEAFF
TRBJ2-1	TRBV10-2	TRBD2	.	TGCGCCAGCAGTGACCGACTAGCGGGAGGATATGAGCAGTTCTTC	CASSDRLAGGYEQFF
TRBJ2-1	TRBV27	TRBD2	once	TGTGCCAGCAGTTTCCTACGGGGGGGCAGCGGGAGTCTCTACAATGAGCAGTTCTTC	CASSFLRGGSGSLYNEQFF
TRBJ2-7	TRBV9	TRBD2	once	TGTGCCAGCAGCGTAGGCGGGAGCGCAAGCACCTCCTACGAGCAGTACTTC	CASSVGGSASTSYEQYF
TRBJ2-1	TRBV5-1	TRBD1	.	TGCGCCAGCAGCTTAACGCCCGCCGGGACAGGGGGGGGGAATGAGCAGTTCTTC	CASSLTPAGTGGGNEQFF
TRBJ2-1	TRBV28	.	once	TGTGCCAGCAGTTTGGCGGGTATCTCCTACAATGAGCAGTTCTTC	CASSLAGISYNEQFF
TRBJ2-1	TRBV5-5	.	.	TGTGCCAGCAGCCCGGTAGACTCCCTGGGGGGTGAGCAGTTCTTC	CASSPVDSLGGEQFF
TRBJ2-7	TRBV5-1	.	.	TGCGCCAGCAGCTCCTCACTAGCAGCGGGCTACGAGCAGTACTTC	CASSSSLAAGYEQYF
TRBJ2-4	TRBV27	TRBD1	.	TGTGCCAGCAATGACAGGGTAGAAAACATTCAGTACTTC	CASNDRVENIQYF
TRBJ1-6	TRBV2	TRBD1	.	TGTGCCAGCAGTGACCCAGGGGGCGCAGATTCACCCCTCCACTTT	CASSDPGGADSPLHF
TRBJ1-1	TRBV4-2	.	.	TGTGCCAGCAGCCAAGTTGCGGGGGTGAACACTGAAGCTTTCTTT	CASSQVAGVNTEAFF
TRBJ2-7	TRBV6-5	TRBD1	.	TGTGCCAGCAACCAACTAACCGGGACAGACTACGAGCAGTACTTC	CASNQLTGTDYEQYF
TRBJ1-2	TRBV28	TRBD1	few	TGTGCCAGCAGTTTAAGAGGGGGCTTAGGGGCTAACTATGGCTACACCTTC	CASSLRGGLGANYGYTF
TRBJ2-7	TRBV28	TRBD1	.	TGTGCCAGCAGTGCCCAGGGGACAGTCTCCTACGAGCAGTACTTC	CASSAQGTVSYEQYF
TRBJ2-7	TRBV24-1	.	once	TGTGCCACCAGTGATCCATCCGAGAGCTCCTACGAGCAGTACTTC	CATSDPSESSYEQYF
TRBJ2-5	TRBV9	TRBD2	.	TGTGCCAGCAGCTCGCGACTAGCGGCCGGGGGAGAGACCCAGTACTTC	CASSSRLAAGGETQYF
TRBJ1-6	TRBV30	TRBD1	.	TGTGCCTGGAGTCCAGGGGGCGGAGGCTATAATTCACCCCTCCACTTT	CAWSPGGGGYNSPLHF
TRBJ1-2	TRBV6-5	TRBD1	.	TGTGCCAGCAGCCTTCAGGGGGCCAGGGGCTACACCTTC	CASSLQGARGYTF
TRBJ2-7	TRBV10-3	TRBD2	few	TGTGCCATCAGTGCCCCTAGCGGGAGAAGTAGCGAGCAGTACTTC	CAISAPSGRSSEQYF
TRBJ1-2	TRBV5-8	.	.	TGTGCCAGCAGCTTCATAAGCGGCTACACCTTC	CASSFISGYTF
TRBJ2-1	TRBV2	TRBD2	.	TGTGCCAGCGGGAGGCTAGCGGGCCCCAATGAGCAGTTCTTC	CASGRLAGPNEQFF
TRBJ2-7	TRBV19	TRBD2	.	TGTGCCAGTAGTAGCATAGCGGGAGGTAACTACGAGCAGTACTTC	CASSSIAGGNYEQYF
TRBJ2-3	TRBV9	.	once	TGTGCCAGCAGCGAATTGTGGGCCGGCACAGATACGCAGTATTTT	CASSELWAGTDTQYF
TRBJ2-7	TRBV4-1	TRBD1	.	TGCGCCAGCAGCCAACGGACAGGGAGTTCCTACGAGCAGTACTTC	CASSQRTGSSYEQYF
TRBJ2-1	TRBV7-2	.	.	TGTGCCAGCAGCTTAGGGCTTGGCAATGAGCAGTTCTTC	CASSLGLGNEQFF
TRBJ2-6	TRBV5-4	TRBD2	.	TGTGCCAGCAGCCCTGGAGCGGGAGGATCTTCCGCTGGGGCCAACGTCCTGACTTTC	CASSPGAGGSSAGANVLTF
TRBJ1-2	TRBV10-3	.	.	TGTGCCACCCTCGAGGAAGTCAACTATGGCTACACCTTC	CATLEEVNYGYTF
TRBJ2-1	TRBV6-1	TRBD2	few	TGTGCCAGCAGTGAAGCGCCCAGCGGGGGCTACAATGAGCAGTTCTTC	CASSEAPSGGYNEQFF
TRBJ2-1	TRBV5-3	TRBD2	.	TGTGCCAGAAGCTCCCCCGGGCGGGAGACCTACAATGAGCAGTTCTTC	CARSSPGRETYNEQFF
TRBJ2-7	TRBV5-8	.	.	TGTGCCAGCAGCTTGACAGGGTTTACCTACGAGCAGTACTTC	CASSLTGFTYEQYF
TRBJ2-7	TRBV5-1	.	.	TGCGCCAGCAGTGCCGCCAAGACAGGCGGCCCCTACGAGCAGTACTTC	CASSAAKTGGPYEQYF
TRBJ2-7	TRBV15	TRBD2	.	TGTGCCACCAGCAGAATTCTAGCGGGAGTCATTTACGAGCAGTACTTC	CATSRILAGVIYEQYF
TRBJ2-1	TRBV2	TRBD2	few	TGTGCCAGCAGTGTCCAATACGGACTAGCGGGAGGGTGGACAAGCAATGAGCAGTTCTTC	CASSVQYGLAGGWTSNEQFF
TRBJ2-1	TRBV10-3	TRBD1	.	TGTGCCATCAGTACCCGACAGGGAAGCTCCTACAATGAGCAGTTCTTC	CAISTRQGSSYNEQFF
TRBJ2-2	TRBV4-1	.	.	TGCGCCAGCAGCCTAATCACCGGGGAGCTGTTTTTT	CASSLITGELFF
TRBJ2-5	TRBV27	.	.	TGTGCCAGCAGTCCCTCTGGCGGGGGCTGGCAAGAGACCCAGTACTTC	CASSPSGGGWQETQYF
TRBJ2-1	TRBV6-1	TRBD2	.	TGTGCCAGCAGTGACCCGGGACTAGCGGGGGCCAATGAGCAGTTCTTC	CASSDPGLAGANEQFF
TRBJ2-1	TRBV28	TRBD1	.	TGTGCCAGCAGTTCCCCGGGACAGAACTACTTTGAGCAGTTCTTC	CASSSPGQNYFEQFF
TRBJ2-7	TRBV5-6	.	.	TGTGCCAGCAGCTTTACGGGAAAGAGCTCCTACGAGCAGTACTTC	CASSFTGKSSYEQYF
TRBJ2-3	TRBV7-9	.	.	TGTGCCAGCAGCTTAGGTCGTGACAGCAGCACAGATACGCAGTATTTT	CASSLGRDSSTDTQYF
TRBJ1-5	TRBV7-2	TRBD1	.	TGTGCCAGCAGCTTAGCGCTCGGCAGGGGGGAGCGGCCCCAGCATTTT	CASSLALGRGERPQHF
TRBJ1-2	TRBV30	.	once	TGTGCCTGGAGTCAGGGTGACTATGGCTACACCTTC	CAWSQGDYGYTF
TRBJ1-2	TRBV27	TRBD1	.	TGTGCCAGCAGTTTGGGACAGGGTAACTATGGCTACACCTTC	CASSLGQGNYGYTF
TRBJ2-7	TRBV5-6	TRBD1	.	TGTGCCAGCAGCGCTTGGGGACAGGGGCGCACCTTC	CASSAWGQGRTF
TRBJ1-1	TRBV7-6	TRBD1	.	TGTGCCAGCAGCTTGGGGACAGCGCTTATGGACACTGAAGCTTTCTTT	CASSLGTALMDTEAFF
TRBJ2-7	TRBV7-2	.	.	TGTGCCAGCAGCTTAGTGGAAGGGGGCTACGAGCAGTACTTC	CASSLVEGGYEQYF
TRBJ2-5	TRBV11-1	TRBD2	.	TGTGCCAGCAGCTGGCTGGGCGGGAGGACTCAAGAGACCCAGTACTTC	CASSWLGGRTQETQYF
TRBJ2-7	TRBV14	TRBD1	once	TGTGCCAGCAGCCAGCAGGGACAGAAGCACTTC	CASSQQGQKHF
TRBJ1-1	TRBV6-5	.	.	TGTGCCAGCAGTTACTTTTTCGGGACAAGCCACACTGAAGCTTTCTTT	CASSYFFGTSHTEAFF
TRBJ1-4	TRBV27	.	.	TGTGCCAGCAGTTTATCGAGTTATGAAAAACTGTTTTTT	CASSLSSYEKLFF
TRBJ2-1	TRBV9	TRBD1	once	TGTGCCAGCAGCGCCACCGGGACAGGGACCTACAATGAGCAGTTCTTC	CASSATGTGTYNEQFF
TRBJ2-1	TRBV3-1/TRBV3-2	TRBD2	.	TGTGCCAGCAGCCACACGACTAGCGGGAGTCGCAATGAGCAGTTCTTC	CASSHTTSGSRNEQFF
TRBJ2-2	TRBV7-6	.	.	TGTGCCAGCAGCCCACCAGGCAGTTGGTCCGGGGAGCTGTTTTTT	CASSPPGSWSGELFF
TRBJ1-1	TRBV7-2	.	.	TGTGCCAGCAGCTTATCTGCCGGTAACACTGAAGCTTTCTTT	CASSLSAGNTEAFF
TRBJ2-1	TRBV28	TRBD2	.	TGTGCCAGCAGTTTATTGGGGGGGTACAATGAGCAGTTCTTC	CASSLLGGYNEQFF
TRBJ1-2	TRBV7-9	TRBD1	.	TGTGCCAGCAGCTCCCGGGACAGGGCCACAAACAACTATGGCTACACCTTC	CASSSRDRATNNYGYTF
TRBJ2-2	TRBV3-1/TRBV3-2	TRBD2	.	TGTGCCAGCAGCCGAACCGGGACTAGCGCAGGGGAGCTGTTTTTT	CASSRTGTSAGELFF